This T cell receptor beta chain came from a study of blood T cell repertoires in COVID-19. Trimming cost V 0 bases and J 6 bases, with 15 bases left between them. The CDR3 runs to 16 residues. Germline V gives CDR1 MDHEN, CDR2 SYDVKM. Participant reports of clinical history set cohort assignment. Assay: immunoSEQ multiplex PCR; the TCRdb copy retains only in-frame clones and omits some. The sample lists about 320,000 clones, 75% to 90% occurring once. This chain connects TRBV28 to TRBJ1-5; maybe TRBD1 (5 bases). The origin of this receptor is a man in his 60s who had recovered from COVID-19. Sequencing input: PBMCs or T cells enriched from blood (not recorded which). The CDR3 protein is CASSLWSGGLVQPQHF. The CDR3 DNA sequence: TGTGCCAGCAGTTTATGGTCGGGGGGTCTGGTTCAGCCCCAGCATTTT.